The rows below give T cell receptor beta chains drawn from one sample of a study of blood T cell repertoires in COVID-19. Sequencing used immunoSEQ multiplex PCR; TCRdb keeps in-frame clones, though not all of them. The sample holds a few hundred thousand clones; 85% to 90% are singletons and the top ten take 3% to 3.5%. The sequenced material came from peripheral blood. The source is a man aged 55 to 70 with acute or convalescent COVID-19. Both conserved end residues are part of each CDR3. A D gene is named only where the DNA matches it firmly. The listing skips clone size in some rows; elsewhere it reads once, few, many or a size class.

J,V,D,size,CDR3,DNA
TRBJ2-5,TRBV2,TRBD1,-,CASIVDRGSGETQYF,TGTGCCAGCATTGTAGACAGGGGATCGGGAGAGACCCAGTACTTC
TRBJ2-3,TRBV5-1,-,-,CASSLGTGTDTQYF,TGCGCCAGCAGCTTGGGAACAGGGACAGATACGCAGTATTTT
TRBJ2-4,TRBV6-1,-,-,CASSEWATDTKVAKNIQYF,TGTGCCAGCAGTGAATGGGCCACGGACACAAAGGTAGCCAAAAACATTCAGTACTTC
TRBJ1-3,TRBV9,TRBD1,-,CASSVRGGHSGNTIYF,TGTGCCAGCAGCGTACGAGGGGGCCACTCTGGAAACACCATATATTTT
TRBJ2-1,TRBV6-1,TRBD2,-,CASSEDSSGFYNEQFF,TGTGCCAGCAGTGAAGATTCTAGCGGGTTCTACAATGAGCAGTTCTTC
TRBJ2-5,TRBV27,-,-,CASSARYGGGETQYF,TGTGCCAGCAGTGCCCGGTATGGGGGCGGAGAGACCCAGTACTTC
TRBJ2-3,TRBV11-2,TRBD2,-,CASSLELGRGDTQYF,TGTGCCAGCAGCTTAGAGTTAGGGAGGGGAGATACGCAGTATTTT
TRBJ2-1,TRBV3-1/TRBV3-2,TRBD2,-,CASSQLPLLAGGRYNEQFF,TGTGCCAGCAGCCAACTCCCCCTACTAGCGGGGGGGCGCTACAATGAGCAGTTCTTC
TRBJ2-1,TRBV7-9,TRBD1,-,CASSRRPGQGPSNEQFF,TGTGCCAGCAGCCGCAGACCGGGACAGGGGCCCAGCAATGAGCAGTTCTTC
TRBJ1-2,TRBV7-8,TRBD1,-,CASSPEVGGTGERAGGYTF,TGTGCCAGCAGCCCCGAGGTTGGCGGGACAGGGGAACGGGCTGGCGGCTACACCTTC
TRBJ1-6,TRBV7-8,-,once,CASSLRTGMGNSPLHF,TGTGCCAGCAGCTTACGTACAGGGATGGGCAATTCACCCCTCCACTTT
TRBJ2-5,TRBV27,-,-,CASSLRVGQETQYF,TGTGCCAGCAGTTTACGGGTCGGACAAGAGACCCAGTACTTC
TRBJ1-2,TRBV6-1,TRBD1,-,CASSETGVGYTF,TGTGCCAGCAGTGAAACAGGGGTGGGCTACACCTTC
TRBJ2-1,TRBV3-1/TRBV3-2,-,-,CATEPGPGAGLYNEQFF,TGTGCCACCGAACCAGGGCCGGGAGCGGGCCTCTACAATGAGCAGTTCTTC
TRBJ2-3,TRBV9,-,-,CASSVATLSTDTQYF,TGTGCCAGCAGCGTAGCTACTCTTTCCACAGATACGCAGTATTTT
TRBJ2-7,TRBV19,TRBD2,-,CASSRGTSGDPSEQYF,TGTGCCAGTAGTAGAGGGACTAGCGGTGATCCTAGCGAGCAGTACTTC
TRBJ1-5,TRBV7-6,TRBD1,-,CASSLALGQGLSNQPQHF,TGTGCCAGCAGCTTAGCGTTGGGACAGGGGCTTAGCAATCAGCCCCAGCATTTT
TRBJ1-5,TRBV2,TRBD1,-,CASRDRGGSNQPQHF,TGTGCCAGCAGAGACAGGGGAGGAAGCAATCAGCCCCAGCATTTT
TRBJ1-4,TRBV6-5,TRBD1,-,CASSPDRGRAEKLFF,TGTGCCAGCAGCCCGGACAGGGGGCGCGCTGAAAAACTGTTTTTT
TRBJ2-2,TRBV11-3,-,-,CASAGGGADTGELFF,TGTGCCAGCGCTGGGGGGGGCGCGGACACCGGGGAGCTGTTTTTT
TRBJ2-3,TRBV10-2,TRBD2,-,CASSSPGLAGRGPDTQYF,TGCGCCAGCAGTTCCCCGGGACTAGCGGGGCGGGGCCCAGATACGCAGTATTTT
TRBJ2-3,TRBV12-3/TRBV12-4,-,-,CASSKPSTDTQYF,TGTGCCAGCAGCAAGCCAAGCACAGATACGCAGTATTTT
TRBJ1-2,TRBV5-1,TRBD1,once,CASSWGGQGLMGYTF,TGCGCCAGCAGCTGGGGGGGACAGGGTCTGATGGGCTACACCTTC
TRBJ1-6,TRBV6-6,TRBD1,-,CASIPSGQFNSPLHF,TGTGCCAGCATACCATCGGGACAGTTTAATTCACCCCTCCACTTT
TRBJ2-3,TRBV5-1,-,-,CASSLVYWGRTDTQYF,TGCGCCAGCAGCTTGGTTTATTGGGGCCGCACAGATACGCAGTATTTT
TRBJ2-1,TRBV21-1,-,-,CASTIPPAGRHNEQFF,TGTGCCAGCACCATACCCCCAGCGGGGAGACACAATGAGCAGTTCTTC
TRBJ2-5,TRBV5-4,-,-,CASSSRIGGGGGETQYF,TGTGCCAGCAGCTCTAGGATTGGTGGGGGAGGAGGAGAGACCCAGTACTTC
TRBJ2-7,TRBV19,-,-,CASSIAISYEQYF,TGTGCCAGTAGTATAGCAATCTCCTACGAGCAGTACTTC
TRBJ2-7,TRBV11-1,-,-,CASSGRQGEAYEQYF,TGTGCCAGCAGCGGAAGGCAGGGGGAGGCCTACGAGCAGTACTTC
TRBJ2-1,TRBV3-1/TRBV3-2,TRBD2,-,CASSNPLTSGGVNEQFF,TGTGCCAGCAGCAATCCCTTGACTAGCGGGGGTGTAAATGAGCAGTTCTTC
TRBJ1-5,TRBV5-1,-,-,CASSTSDPSNQPQHF,TGCGCCAGCAGCACTAGCGATCCTAGCAATCAGCCCCAGCATTTT
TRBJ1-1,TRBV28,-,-,CASSFSTEIVSTEAFF,TGTGCCAGCAGTTTCTCGACAGAAATAGTTAGCACTGAAGCTTTCTTT
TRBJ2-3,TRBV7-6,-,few,CASSLGLGLSTDTQYF,TGTGCCAGCAGCTTAGGTCTGGGACTTAGCACAGATACGCAGTATTTT
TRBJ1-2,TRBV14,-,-,CASSQRLGGEGYTF,TGTGCCAGCAGCCAAAGGCTGGGAGGGGAAGGCTACACCTTC
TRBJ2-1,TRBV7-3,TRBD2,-,CASSTQAGAQSGEQFF,TGTGCCAGCAGCACCCAAGCGGGGGCCCAAAGTGGGGAGCAGTTCTTC
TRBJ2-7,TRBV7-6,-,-,CASSQPPGQGNSYEQYF,TGTGCCAGCAGCCAACCCCCGGGGCAGGGGAACTCCTACGAGCAGTACTTC
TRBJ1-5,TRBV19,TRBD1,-,CASSIRGQGNQPQHF,TGTGCCAGTAGTATTAGGGGGCAGGGCAATCAGCCCCAGCATTTT
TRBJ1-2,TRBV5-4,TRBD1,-,CASRPDRVDGYTF,TGTGCCAGCAGACCGGACAGGGTGGATGGCTACACCTTC
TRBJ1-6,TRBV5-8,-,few,CASSFLPPNSPLHF,TGTGCCAGCAGCTTTCTACCGCCAAATTCACCCCTCCACTTT
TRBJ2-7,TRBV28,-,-,CASSLPSSSGEQYF,TGTGCCAGCAGTCTCCCGTCTTCCTCAGGCGAGCAGTACTTC
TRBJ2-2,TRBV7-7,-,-,CASSYVGSLNTGELFF,TGTGCCAGCAGCTACGTCGGGTCTTTAAACACCGGGGAGCTGTTTTTT
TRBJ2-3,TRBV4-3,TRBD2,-,CASSQYTAGESTDTQYF,TGCGCCAGCAGCCAATACACGGCGGGGGAAAGCACAGATACGCAGTATTTT
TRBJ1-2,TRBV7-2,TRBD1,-,CASSQADRGRDGYTF,TGTGCCAGCAGCCAAGCAGACAGGGGGCGGGATGGCTACACCTTC
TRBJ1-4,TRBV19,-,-,CASSSGSAGEEKLFF,TGTGCCAGTAGTTCGGGATCGGCGGGTGAGGAAAAACTGTTTTTT
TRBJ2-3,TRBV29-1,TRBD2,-,CSVRPSGGPADTQYF,TGCAGCGTTAGACCGAGCGGGGGTCCCGCAGATACGCAGTATTTT
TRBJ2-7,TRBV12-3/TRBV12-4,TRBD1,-,CASEGQASYEQYF,TGTGCCAGCGAGGGACAGGCCTCCTACGAGCAGTACTTC
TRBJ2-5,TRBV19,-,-,CASSIDIGRRDTQYF,TGTGCCAGTAGTATAGATATCGGACGCCGGGATACCCAGTACTTC
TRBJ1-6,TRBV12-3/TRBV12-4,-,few,CASSFSGVSPLHF,TGTGCCAGCAGTTTTAGCGGTGTATCACCCCTCCACTTT
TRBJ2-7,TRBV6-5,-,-,CASSYSAGWTEQYF,TGTGCCAGCAGTTACTCGGCGGGGTGGACCGAGCAGTACTTC
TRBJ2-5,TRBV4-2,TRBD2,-,CASSQDVRRLAGPPTQYF,TGTGCCAGCAGCCAAGACGTTCGGCGACTAGCGGGGCCCCCCACCCAGTACTTC
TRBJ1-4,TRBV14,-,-,CASSQDFELLGGANEKLFF,TGTGCCAGCAGCCAAGATTTCGAACTTTTGGGGGGGGCTAATGAAAAACTGTTTTTT